The subject of this entry is one T cell receptor beta chain. Its cognate antigen is unknown. The sample comes from a study of Ad26.COV2.S vaccination and SARS-CoV-2 variants. Study-level background: Donor was one of the participants in the Ad26.COV2.S arm of the COV1001 trial. Ad26.COV2.S was injected intramuscularly once or twice, 56 days apart. Findings and caveats of the study: The breadth of spike-specific CD8+ and CD4+ T cell responses after vaccination was reportedly substantial.

The repertoire was sequenced with immunoSEQ multiplex PCR; TCRdb's copy has only in-frame clones and lacks some. Of 350,000 to 500,000 clones listed, around 90% are singletons. Germline-derived CDR1 and CDR2 are LNHNV and YYDKDF (reference sequence). The CDR3 spans 13 residues. V was trimmed by 8 bases and J by 5 bases, leaving 12 bases between them. Treatment defined: some 19 received Ad26.COV2.S at low or high dose, single or two shots; several received placebo; per-sample allocation not given. Specimens were obtained on day 63 following the first vaccine or placebo injection. Sample: peripheral blood, taken in a trial of Ad26.COV2.S vaccine versus placebo. The genes are TRBV15 and TRBJ2-2; D possibly corresponds to TRBD2 (6 bases). The sequence was collected from a person between 18 and 65 years old who received the Ad26.COV2.S COVID-19 vaccine or a placebo. The CDR3 DNA sequence: TGTGCCACCGCTGGGAGGCTTACCGGGGAGCTGTTTTTT. This sequence encodes CATAGRLTGELFF.